Here is one T cell receptor beta chain with its context. This record belongs to a study of regulatory T cells in long-lasting Graves disease. Germline V gene sequence: CDR1 SGDLS, CDR2 YYNGEE. Unmatched junction bases numbered 6, after V lost 2 bases and J lost 5 bases. The CDR3 has 14 residues. Time point here: newly diagnosed GD, antithyroid drugs for less than 3 months. Researchers made the TCR library from RNA that was extracted from PBMCs. Building of the TCR beta libraries involved iRepertoire HTBI primers and Arm-PCR of CDR3 regions. TCRdb re-analysed the multiplex PCR reads in MiXCR, keeping a single row per CDR3 protein. The sample consists of approximately 470,000 distinct CDR3 sequences, 16% of them appearing once. In addition, the sample was reused for a study of T cells in Graves' hyperthyroidism and ophthalmopathy. That paper states: Each patient was aged 18 to 65 and had newly diagnosed hyperthyroidism of under 2 months' duration. First-round RT-PCR of the TCR CDR3 relied on the HTBI primer set.

The TCR comes from a man aged 40-49 years with Graves disease. Sample: peripheral blood mononuclear cells (PBMCs), taken at new diagnosis, from a patient treated with antithyroid drugs. V usage is TRBV9 and J usage is TRBJ2-7; 8 bases agree with TRBD1. The CDR3 here is CASSVQGASDEQYF. CDR3 DNA sequence: TGTGCCAGCAGCGTGCAGGGGGCGTCGGACGAGCAGTACTTC.